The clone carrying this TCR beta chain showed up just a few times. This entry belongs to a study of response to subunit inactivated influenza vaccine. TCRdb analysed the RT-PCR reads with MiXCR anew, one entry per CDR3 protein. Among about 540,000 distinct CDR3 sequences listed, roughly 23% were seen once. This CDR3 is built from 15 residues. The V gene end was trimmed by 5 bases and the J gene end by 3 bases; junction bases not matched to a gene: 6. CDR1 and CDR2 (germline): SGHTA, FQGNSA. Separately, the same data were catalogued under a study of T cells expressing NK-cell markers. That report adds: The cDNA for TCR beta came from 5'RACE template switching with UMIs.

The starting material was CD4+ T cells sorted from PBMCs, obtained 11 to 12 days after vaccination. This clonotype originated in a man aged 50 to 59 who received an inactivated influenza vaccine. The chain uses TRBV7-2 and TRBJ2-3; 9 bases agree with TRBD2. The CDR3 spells CASSEGLALTDTQYF. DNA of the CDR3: TGTGCCAGCAGCGAGGGACTAGCCCTAACAGATACGCAGTATTTT. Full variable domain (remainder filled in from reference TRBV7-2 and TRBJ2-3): GAGVSQSPSNKVTEKGKDVELRCDPISGHTALYWYRQSLGQGLEFLIYFQGNSAPDKSGLPSDRFSAERTGGSVSTLTIQRTQQEDSAVYLCASSEGLALTDTQYFGPGTRLTVL.